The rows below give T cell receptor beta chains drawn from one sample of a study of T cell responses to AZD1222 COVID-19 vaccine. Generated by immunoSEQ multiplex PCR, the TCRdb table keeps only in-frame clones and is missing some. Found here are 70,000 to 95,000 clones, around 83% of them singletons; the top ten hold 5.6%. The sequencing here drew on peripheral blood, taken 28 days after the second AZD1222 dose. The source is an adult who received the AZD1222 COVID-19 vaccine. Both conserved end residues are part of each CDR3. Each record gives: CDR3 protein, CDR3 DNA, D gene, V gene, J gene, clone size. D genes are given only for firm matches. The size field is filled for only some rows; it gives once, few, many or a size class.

CDR3 protein: CASSLQGAGYGYTF
CDR3 DNA: TGTGCCAGCAGTCTTCAGGGGGCAGGCTATGGCTACACCTTC
D gene: TRBD1
V gene: TRBV28
J gene: TRBJ1-2
clone size: NA

CDR3 protein: CASYIMGGNQPQHF
CDR3 DNA: TGTGCCAGCTACATAATGGGGGGCAATCAGCCCCAGCATTTT
D gene: NA
V gene: TRBV5-4
J gene: TRBJ1-5
clone size: NA

CDR3 protein: CASQEGLATFYEQYF
CDR3 DNA: TGTGCCAGCCAAGAGGGGTTAGCGACTTTCTACGAGCAGTACTTC
D gene: NA
V gene: TRBV2
J gene: TRBJ2-7
clone size: NA

CDR3 protein: CASSRRGGLNTGELFF
CDR3 DNA: TGTGCCAGCAGCCGCCGGGGGGGGCTGAACACCGGGGAGCTGTTTTTT
D gene: TRBD2
V gene: TRBV7-9
J gene: TRBJ2-2
clone size: NA

CDR3 protein: CATSDFSGRDTQYF
CDR3 DNA: TGTGCCACCAGTGATTTCAGCGGCAGAGATACGCAGTATTTT
D gene: NA
V gene: TRBV24-1
J gene: TRBJ2-3
clone size: NA

CDR3 protein: CASSPSAGLGTDTQYF
CDR3 DNA: TGTGCCAGCAGCCCCTCAGCGGGGCTCGGCACAGATACGCAGTATTTT
D gene: TRBD2
V gene: TRBV5-6
J gene: TRBJ2-3
clone size: few

CDR3 protein: CASSLQLNEQYF
CDR3 DNA: TGTGCCAGCAGCTTGCAACTTAACGAGCAGTACTTC
D gene: NA
V gene: TRBV5-5
J gene: TRBJ2-7
clone size: NA

CDR3 protein: CASSSQYRDRGGYTF
CDR3 DNA: TGTGCCAGTAGTTCTCAATACCGGGACAGAGGCGGCTACACCTTC
D gene: TRBD1
V gene: TRBV19
J gene: TRBJ1-2
clone size: NA

CDR3 protein: CASSYSGRGRADTQYF
CDR3 DNA: TGTGCCAGCAGTTACTCGGGGAGGGGGCGGGCAGATACGCAGTATTTT
D gene: NA
V gene: TRBV6-6
J gene: TRBJ2-3
clone size: NA

CDR3 protein: CASGDGFGGTQYF
CDR3 DNA: TGTGCCAGTGGGGACGGCTTCGGCGGGACCCAGTACTTC
D gene: NA
V gene: TRBV27
J gene: TRBJ2-5
clone size: NA

CDR3 protein: CASSPGTGGLSLHF
CDR3 DNA: TGTGCCAGCAGCCCCGGGACAGGGGGGTTGTCCCTCCACTTT
D gene: TRBD1
V gene: TRBV5-8
J gene: TRBJ1-6
clone size: NA

CDR3 protein: CASSQEGDRDRGGWAFF
CDR3 DNA: TGCGCCAGCAGCCAAGAGGGTGACAGGGACCGCGGAGGATGGGCTTTCTTT
D gene: TRBD1
V gene: TRBV4-1
J gene: TRBJ1-1
clone size: NA

CDR3 protein: CASSPGRMITEAFF
CDR3 DNA: TGTGCCAGCAGCCCGGGACGGATGATCACTGAAGCTTTCTTT
D gene: NA
V gene: TRBV28
J gene: TRBJ1-1
clone size: once

CDR3 protein: CASSPGLAGAVDTQYF
CDR3 DNA: TGTGCTAGCAGCCCGGGACTAGCGGGAGCCGTAGATACGCAGTATTTT
D gene: TRBD2
V gene: TRBV7-7
J gene: TRBJ2-3
clone size: NA

CDR3 protein: CASAPRRVGLAGEETQYF
CDR3 DNA: TGTGCCAGCGCCCCCAGAAGGGTCGGGCTAGCGGGAGAGGAGACCCAGTACTTC
D gene: TRBD2
V gene: TRBV27
J gene: TRBJ2-5
clone size: NA

CDR3 protein: CASSRLADPYNEQFF
CDR3 DNA: TGTGCCAGCAGTCGACTAGCGGACCCCTACAATGAGCAGTTCTTC
D gene: TRBD2
V gene: TRBV6-2/TRBV6-3
J gene: TRBJ2-1
clone size: NA

CDR3 protein: CASSLNPTVSSYEQYF
CDR3 DNA: TGTGCCAGCAGCTTAAATCCGACCGTTAGCTCCTACGAGCAGTACTTC
D gene: NA
V gene: TRBV11-2
J gene: TRBJ2-7
clone size: few

CDR3 protein: CATSDHDRGDGYTF
CDR3 DNA: TGTGCCACCAGTGACCACGACAGGGGAGATGGCTACACCTTC
D gene: TRBD1
V gene: TRBV24-1
J gene: TRBJ1-2
clone size: NA

CDR3 protein: CASSFIKWTGLNTEAFF
CDR3 DNA: TGTGCCAGCAGCTTTATCAAATGGACAGGGCTCAACACTGAAGCTTTCTTT
D gene: TRBD1
V gene: TRBV3-1/TRBV3-2
J gene: TRBJ1-1
clone size: NA

CDR3 protein: CATSRGPGRTDTQYF
CDR3 DNA: TGTGCCACCAGCAGAGGCCCAGGGCGCACAGATACGCAGTATTTT
D gene: NA
V gene: TRBV15
J gene: TRBJ2-3
clone size: NA

CDR3 protein: CSATGGPEGAF
CDR3 DNA: TGCAGTGCTACGGGGGGACCCGAGGGGGCCTTC
D gene: NA
V gene: TRBV20-1
J gene: TRBJ2-7
clone size: NA

CDR3 protein: CATSRAGLAGRDEQFF
CDR3 DNA: TGTGCCACCAGCAGGGCGGGACTAGCGGGTAGGGATGAGCAGTTCTTC
D gene: TRBD2
V gene: TRBV15
J gene: TRBJ2-1
clone size: NA

CDR3 protein: CASSLIRSTNQPQHF
CDR3 DNA: TGTGCCAGCAGTTTAATACGCAGTACCAATCAGCCCCAGCATTTT
D gene: NA
V gene: TRBV27
J gene: TRBJ1-5
clone size: NA

CDR3 protein: CASSQGLAGALIEQYF
CDR3 DNA: TGTGCCAGCAGCCAAGGTCTAGCGGGGGCCCTTATCGAGCAGTACTTC
D gene: TRBD2
V gene: TRBV3-1/TRBV3-2
J gene: TRBJ2-7
clone size: NA

CDR3 protein: CASSRDRGRYSPLHF
CDR3 DNA: TGTGCCAGCAGCAGGGACAGGGGAAGGTATTCACCCCTCCACTTT
D gene: TRBD1
V gene: TRBV3-1/TRBV3-2
J gene: TRBJ1-6
clone size: many

CDR3 protein: CASSSGYEQYF
CDR3 DNA: TGTGCCAGCAGTTCGGGTTACGAGCAGTACTTC
D gene: NA
V gene: TRBV28
J gene: TRBJ2-7
clone size: NA

CDR3 protein: CASSYSPRAGYGYTF
CDR3 DNA: TGTGCCAGCAGTTACTCCCCCAGGGCTGGCTATGGCTACACCTTC
D gene: NA
V gene: TRBV6-5
J gene: TRBJ1-2
clone size: NA

CDR3 protein: CASSFRGRGTGELFF
CDR3 DNA: TGTGCCAGCAGTTTCAGGGGTCGCGGAACCGGGGAGCTGTTTTTT
D gene: NA
V gene: TRBV6-2/TRBV6-3
J gene: TRBJ2-2
clone size: NA

CDR3 protein: CASSEAGARRETQYF
CDR3 DNA: TGTGCCAGCAGTGAAGCCGGAGCCCGGCGGGAGACCCAGTACTTC
D gene: NA
V gene: TRBV25-1
J gene: TRBJ2-5
clone size: NA

CDR3 protein: CATRPAGTLGYEQYF
CDR3 DNA: TGTGCCACCCGCCCGGCGGGGACTTTGGGCTACGAGCAGTACTTC
D gene: NA
V gene: TRBV10-3
J gene: TRBJ2-7
clone size: NA

CDR3 protein: CASSLVQAPVGGNIQYF
CDR3 DNA: TGTGCCAGCAGCTTAGTTCAGGCCCCGGTTGGGGGAAACATTCAGTACTTC
D gene: NA
V gene: TRBV7-9
J gene: TRBJ2-4
clone size: few